These 19 T cell receptor beta chains originate from one sample sequenced in a study of early stage breast cancer tumors. The repertoire was sequenced with immunoSEQ multiplex PCR; TCRdb's copy has only in-frame clones and lacks some. This sample carries some 1,600 clones, approximately 80% of them seen once, and the ten largest clones take 11% to 15%. The sequenced sample consisted of normal breast tissue next to the tumor. The receptors here all came from a person aged 45 to 59 with breast cancer.

The chain carries TRBV11-2 and TRBJ1-4; D ambiguous. The CDR3 is 13 amino acids. Germline-derived CDR1 and CDR2 are SGHAT and FQNNGV. Between the trimmed V and J ends, which lost 4 bases and 5 bases, there was a span of 8 bases. CDR3 sequence reads: CASSSQPNEKLFF. Written as DNA, the CDR3 is TGTGCCAGCAGCTCTCAACCCAATGAAAAACTGTTTTTT. Full variable domain (rest looked up from reference TRBV11-2 and TRBJ1-4): EAGVAQSPRYKIIEKRQSVAFWCNPISGHATLYWYQQILGQGPKLLIQFQNNGVVDDSQLPKDRFSAERLKGVDSTLKIQPAKLEDSAVYLCASSSQPNEKLFFGSGTQLSVL.

The V call is TRBV4-3, the J call TRBJ2-2, with TRBD2 matching 10 bases. J gave up 8 bases and V 1 base, and 7 bases lay outside the gene matches. The CDR3 runs to 16 residues. Germline V gene data show CDR1 as LGHNA and CDR2 as YSLEER. CDR3 in amino acids: CASSQAIAGGTGELFF. The CDR3 DNA is TGCGCCAGCAGCCAAGCAATAGCGGGGGGAACGGGGGAGCTGTTTTTT.

This chain joins TRBV7-6 and TRBJ2-7; 12 nucleotides align to TRBD2. This CDR3 spans 15 amino acids. The trim removed 5 bases at V and 6 bases at J, leaving 8 bases unmatched. From germline, CDR1 is SGHVS and CDR2 FNYEAQ. In nucleotides, the CDR3 is TGTGCCAGCAGCGGAAGACTAGCGGGAGATGGCGAGCAGTACTTC. As protein: CASSGRLAGDGEQYF.

The chain is built from TRBV5-5 and TRBJ1-2, with 7 bases aligning to TRBD1. The V gene's germline CDR1 is SGHKS and CDR2 YYEKEE (reference sequence). The J segment lost 4 bases and the V segment lost 2 bases, leaving 8 bases of the junction unmatched. The length of the CDR3 is 15 residues. The CDR3 DNA follows: TGTGCCAGCAGCTTCGAACAGGGGACCGCCTATGGCTACACCTTC. This sequence encodes CASSFEQGTAYGYTF.

This clone was picked up one time. The rearrangement links TRBV5-1 to TRBJ2-1; possible D gene TRBD2, 6 bases. The CDR3 totals 15 residues. Germline lookup yields CDR1 SGHRS and CDR2 YFSETQ. Trimming removed 1 base at V and 6 bases at J, with 14 bases between. CDR3: CASSLKGREINEQFF. The CDR3 nucleotides read TGCGCCAGCAGCTTGAAGGGTCGGGAGATCAATGAGCAGTTCTTC.

The CDR3 nucleotides read TGCGCCAGCAGCCAAGTAAAGGGGGTCTCGGCTGGCTACACCTTC. It encodes CASSQVKGVSAGYTF. The J gene is TRBJ1-2, the V gene TRBV4-1; D is perhaps TRBD1 (6 bases). This CDR3 is built from 15 residues. Germline lookup yields CDR1 MGHRA and CDR2 YSYEKL. V lost 1 base to trimming and J lost 7 bases, with 16 bases between them.

This clone has just one count. The chain recombines TRBV5-8 with TRBJ1-4; D is possibly TRBD1 (5 bases). V dropped 0 bases and J dropped 8 bases, with 20 bases sitting between them. The CDR3 covers 17 residues. Germline assignment: CDR1 SGHTS and CDR2 YDEGEE. The CDR3 region is CASSLAKSAGLREKLFF. DNA for the CDR3: TGTGCCAGCAGCTTGGCCAAATCGGCAGGGCTTCGCGAAAAACTGTTTTTT.

The chain couples TRBV7-3 to TRBJ1-1, with D possibly being TRBD1 (5 bases). CDR1 and CDR2 from the germline V gene are SGHTA and FQGTGA. The length of the CDR3 is 13 residues. Trimming pared 5 bases from V and 5 bases from J, leaving 12 bases between. The CDR3 protein is CASSSNGGTEAFF. CDR3 nucleotides: TGTGCCAGCAGCAGCAATGGGGGTACTGAAGCTTTCTTT.

This rearrangement joins TRBV11-3 to TRBJ1-1; D call uncertain. The CDR3 consists of 13 residues. V was cut by 5 bases and J by 1 base, with 8 bases left in between. From germline, CDR1 is SGHNT and CDR2 YENEEA. For the CDR3, the DNA is TGTGCCAGCAGCCCTAGAGGGAACACTGAAGCTTTCTTT. It encodes CASSPRGNTEAFF. The variable domain in full, with the rest retrieved from reference TRBV11-3 and TRBJ1-1, is EAGVVQSPRYKIIEKKQPVAFWCNPISGHNTLYWYLQNLGQGPELLIRYENEEAVDDSQLPKDRFSAERLKGVDSTLKIQPAELGDSAVYLCASSPRGNTEAFFGQGTRLTVV.

This rearrangement joins TRBV4-2 to TRBJ2-7; TRBD2 aligns across 9 bases. CDR3 size: 17 residues. V shed 4 bases, J shed 3 bases, and the junction held 13 bases outside the gene matches. Germline assignment: CDR1 LGHNA and CDR2 YNFKEQ. This chain's CDR3 is CASSRHLGAGGIYEQYF. CDR3 DNA: TGTGCCAGCAGCCGACATCTCGGGGCGGGAGGGATCTACGAGCAGTACTTC.

This clone was counted only a few times. This chain joins TRBV2 and TRBJ1-2; 7 positions match TRBD1. The CDR3 runs to 12 residues. V was clipped by 6 bases and J by 8 bases; unmatched bases: 6. Germline values: CDR1 SNHLY, CDR2 FYNNEI. The DNA for the CDR3 is TGTGCCAGCAGCCCACAGGGGTCGGGCTACACCTTC. Its protein is CASSPQGSGYTF.

The CDR3 reads CASSLLATYTEAFF. Written as DNA, the CDR3 is TGTGCCAGCAGCTTACTAGCCACGTACACTGAAGCTTTCTTT. The chain recombines TRBV7-8 with TRBJ1-1, with D uncertain. The germline gives CDR1 SGHVS, CDR2 FQNEAQ. This CDR3 is 14 amino acids long. The V gene lost 2 bases and the J gene lost 3 bases, with 10 bases spanning the gap.

The V and J genes are TRBV20-1 and TRBJ2-1, with no clear D. Germline values: CDR1 DFQATT, CDR2 SNEGSKA (reference sequence). Deletions cut 1 base from V and 8 bases from J, with 6 bases between. CDR3 length equals 11 residues. CDR3 sequence: CSARAGYEQFF. The DNA for the CDR3 is TGCAGTGCTAGAGCGGGCTATGAGCAGTTCTTC.

V is TRBV7-2 and J is TRBJ2-5; no clear D gene. Germline CDR1 and CDR2: SGHTA and FQGNSA. V was clipped by 2 bases and J by 0 bases, with 7 bases between them. The CDR3 sequence is 14 residues long. In DNA form, the CDR3 reads TGTGCCAGCAGCTTAATGATGGACCAAGAGACCCAGTACTTC. Protein product: CASSLMMDQETQYF.

The chain combines TRBV5-8 with TRBJ1-6; D unclear. Germline CDR1 SGHTS, CDR2 YDEGEE. V lost 4 bases and J lost 4, with 9 bases in between. The CDR3 extends over 14 amino acids. The CDR3 sequence is CASSPGRYNSPLHF. CDR3 bases: TGTGCCAGCAGCCCCGGACGGTATAATTCACCCCTCCACTTT.

This chain joins TRBV9 and TRBJ1-1; 11 bases line up with TRBD1. Losses at the gene ends were 4 bases for V and 5 bases for J; bases not matched to a gene: 4. The CDR3 runs to 14 residues. Germline CDR1 is SGDLS and CDR2 is YYNGEE. In DNA form, the CDR3 reads TGTGCCAGCAGCCTGGGACAGGGGGGGACTGAAGCTTTCTTT. Encoded protein: CASSLGQGGTEAFF.

The genes are TRBV5-1 and TRBJ1-1; D gene unclear. V lost 0 bases and J lost 3, with 15 bases in between. The CDR3 spans 16 residues. Germline V gene sequence: CDR1 SGHRS, CDR2 YFSETQ. The CDR3 is CASSLGTAGMDTEAFF. CDR3 bases: TGCGCCAGCAGCTTGGGGACGGCGGGTATGGACACTGAAGCTTTCTTT.

The V and J genes are TRBV29-1 and TRBJ1-1, with D unresolved. The CDR3 totals 14 residues. Germline V gene lookup returns CDR1 SQVTM and CDR2 ANQGSEA. V lost 6 bases, J lost 0 bases, and 14 bases lay in between. The CDR3, as DNA: TGCAGCGTCGTCGGGGTGACGATGAACACTGAAGCTTTCTTT. Translation: CSVVGVTMNTEAFF.

The sample holds one count of this clone. This chain links TRBV7-2 with TRBJ2-2; 7 bases are shared with TRBD2. The junction had 9 bases not matched to a gene; V was cut back by 2 bases and J by 9 bases. CDR3 length: 15 amino acids. Germline assignment: CDR1 SGHTA and CDR2 FQGNSA. The CDR3 here is CASSLSREGSRELFF. CDR3 in DNA: TGTGCCAGCAGCTTAAGCAGGGAGGGGTCCCGGGAGCTGTTTTTT.